This TCR beta chain was profiled in a study of blood T cell repertoires in COVID-19. Overall study: T cells, B-cell-depleted T cells, or PBMCs supplied cDNA or gDNA.

TCRdb's copy holds only in-frame clones and misses some; the assay was immunoSEQ multiplex PCR. The repertoire holds over 85,000 clones, with 70% to 85% as singletons. Between the trimmed V and J ends, which lost 5 bases and 1 base, there was a span of 18 bases. Germline V gene data show CDR1 as SGHNT and CDR2 as YENEEA. There are 18 residues in the CDR3. The receptor was isolated from a man aged 55 to 70 with active or convalescent COVID-19. The V call is TRBV11-3, the J call TRBJ2-6; D uncertain. Specimen: peripheral blood. The CDR3 reads CASSPQEILTSGANVLTF. The CDR3 DNA reads TGTGCCAGCAGCCCTCAAGAGATTCTGACTTCTGGGGCCAACGTCCTGACTTTC.